This T cell receptor beta chain was profiled in a study of shared clonotypes between healthy human individuals. Study-wide context: Donors had three CD4 naive, three CD4 memory, two CD8 naive and one CD8 memory plate apiece.

In the case of this clone: Its specificity is not known.

Study results and caveats: The generation probabilities recorded for non-shared clonotypes fell below those of clonotypes shared by all four donors. How much donors shared clonotypes was expected to be affected by sequencing depth.

Naive CD8 isolation took CD45RO-negative cells positively selected for CCR7 and excluded terminally differentiated effector memory CD45RA+ cells. Study processing details: Sequence data from immunoSEQ were junction-only and lacked quality scores; consequently, filtering differed. Clones were sequenced by immunoSEQ multiplex PCR, and TCRdb holds only the in-frame ones, with some missing. D and trimming come from the DNA, and the V and J calls and clone size come from that table. The sample lists roughly 2.1 million clones, roughly 91% occurring once. Germline loops: CDR1 SGHNT, CDR2 YENEEA. CDR3 length: 15 residues. Trimming at V came to 5 bases and at J to 2 bases, leaving 7 bases not matched to a gene.

The chain uses TRBV11-3 and TRBJ2-7, with TRBD2 matching over 9 bases. Material: naive CD8+ T cells from PBMCs. The receptor was isolated from a man between 18 and 35 years old in good health. Some clones in this sample may be carry-over from other donors' samples. The CDR3 loop is CASSPAAGGTYEQYF. CDR3 in DNA: TGTGCCAGCAGCCCAGCTGCGGGAGGGACCTACGAGCAGTACTTC.